These 29 T cell receptor beta chains were all obtained from the same sample, sequenced in a study of T cells in women clearing cervical HPV infection. Using immunoSEQ multiplex PCR, the repertoire was profiled, and TCRdb retains in-frame clones only, with some absent. The listing records more than 30,000 clones. The sample comprised blood buffy coat. Every receptor here comes from a woman between 18 and 70 years old with a cervical HPV16 infection that either progressed to CIN3+ or cleared (not recorded which).

With respect to this clone: The read terminates 3 residues before the CDR3 end, so the remaining end is supplied by the germline J gene. V and J are TRBV19 and TRBJ2-1; D gene unclear. Germline CDR1 reads LNHDA; CDR2 reads SQIVND (reference sequence). The CDR3 totals 14 residues. The V gene lost 2 bases and the J gene lost 4 bases, with 9 bases spanning the gap. The CDR3 protein is CASSIKGAYNEQFF. The sequenced part of the CDR3 DNA is TGTGCCAGTAGTATAAAAGGAGCGTACAATGAG. The entire variable domain, with the rest obtained from reference TRBV19 and TRBJ2-1, is as follows: DGGITQSPKYLFRKEGQNVTLSCEQNLNHDAMYWYRQDPGQGLRLIYYSQIVNDFQKGDIAEGYSVSREKKESFPLTVTSAQKNPTAFYLCASSIKGAYNEQFFGPGTRLTVL.

In regard to this clone: The CDR3 extends 3 residues past the end of the read, so its final part is completed from the germline J gene. V and J are TRBV29-1 and TRBJ2-5; no definite D call. V lost 0 bases, J lost 2 bases, and 10 bases lay in between. There are 14 residues in the CDR3. Germline CDR1 and CDR2: SQVTM and ANQGSEA. CDR3 DNA (partial): TGCAGCGTTGAAGATGGTCGCTATCAAGAGACC. Translating gives CSVEDGRYQET. In full, the CDR3 reads CSVEDGRYQETQYF.

A note on this clone: The read ends 3 residues shy of where the CDR3 ends; the end is completed using the germline J gene. This chain connects TRBV29-1 to TRBJ1-1; no clear D gene. This CDR3 has 13 amino acids. With 2 bases removed from V and 4 bases from J, the gap between germline ends came to 11 bases. Germline loops: CDR1 SQVTM, CDR2 ANQGSEA. The sequenced part of the CDR3 DNA is TGCAGCGTTGAACGTCTCGAGGGCACTGAA. This codes for CSVERLEGTE. The whole CDR3 sequence reads CSVERLEGTEAFF.

On this clone itself: The read halts 3 residues ahead of the CDR3 end, with the missing end drawn from the germline J gene. The chain links TRBV20-1 to TRBJ2-3, with TRBD1 as a possible D gene (5 bases). CDR1 is DFQATT and CDR2 is SNEGSKA in the germline V gene (reference sequence). The ends were cut back, 6 bases at V and 3 bases at J, with 13 bases in the middle. The CDR3 loop spans 13 amino acids. Incomplete CDR3 DNA: TGCAGTGCCACAGGCCCCCGGACAGATACG. Amino acid sequence: CSATGPRTDT. The CDR3, in full, reads CSATGPRTDTQYF.

In regard to this clone: The read ends 3 residues before the CDR3 terminus; that terminus is restored from the germline J gene. The gene calls are TRBV7-9 and TRBJ1-2; TRBD1 agrees at 7 bases. The length of the CDR3 is 15 residues. Trimming took 5 bases from V and 5 from J; bases not matched to a gene: 11. The germline V gene encodes CDR1 SEHNR and CDR2 FQNEAQ (reference sequence). The CDR3 bases that were read are TGTGCCAGCAGCCCCAGCGTCGACAGGGTATATGGC. Amino acids: CASSPSVDRVYG. The CDR3, in full, reads CASSPSVDRVYGYTF. Filled out from reference TRBV7-9 and TRBJ1-2, the complete variable domain reads DTGVSQNPRHKITKRGQNVTFRCDPISEHNRLYWYRQTLGQGPEFLTYFQNEAQLEKSRLLSDRFSAERPKGSFSTLEIQRTEQGDSAMYLCASSPSVDRVYGYTFGSGTRLTVV.

This CDR3 is CASTLGRMSSPLHF. The CDR3 bases that were read are TGTGCCAGCACCCTGGGGCGGATGAGTTCACCC. The genes are TRBV2 and TRBJ1-6; D perhaps matches TRBD1 (5 bases). The CDR3 extends 3 residues past the end of the read, so its final part is completed from the germline J gene. Germline V gene lookup returns CDR1 SNHLY and CDR2 FYNNEI. With 7 bases removed from V and 9 bases from J, the gap between germline ends came to 16 bases. There are 14 residues in the CDR3.

About this clone: The sequenced fragment ends 3 residues before the CDR3 boundary, so the rest is inferred from the germline J gene. This chain uses TRBV6-2 or TRBV6-3 with TRBJ2-2, with D possibly matching TRBD1 (6 bases). The germline V and J ends were trimmed by 2 bases and 0 bases, with 13 bases remaining between them. There are 17 residues in the CDR3. The germline V gene has CDR1 MNHEY and CDR2 SVGEGT. The covered CDR3 bases are TGTGCCAGCAGTTACCAGCCGGGACAATCGAACACCGGGGAG. Encoded protein: CASSYQPGQSNTGE. The complete CDR3 sequence is CASSYQPGQSNTGELFF.

Worth noting for this clone: The observed sequence ends 3 residues before the CDR3 terminus, with the missing tail filled in from the germline J gene. V is TRBV27 and J is TRBJ2-1; 8 bases fit TRBD1. Germline V gene lookup returns CDR1 MNHEY and CDR2 SMNVEV (reference sequence). This CDR3 has 17 amino acids. V shed 3 bases, J shed 4 bases, and the junction held 11 bases outside the gene matches. CDR3 DNA, as far as it was read: TGTGCCAGCAGTTTCCAGACAGGGGAGAGCCTTTACAATGAG. Its protein product is CASSFQTGESLYNE. The whole CDR3 protein reads CASSFQTGESLYNEQFF.

Concerning this clone: The CDR3 end is not reached by the read, which stops 3 residues before it; the germline J gene fills it in. The chain couples TRBV2 to TRBJ2-5, with 8 bases matching TRBD2. Per the germline V gene, CDR1 is SNHLY and CDR2 is FYNNEI. This CDR3 region has 16 residues. Losses at the gene ends were 4 bases for V and 1 base for J; bases not matched to a gene: 8. Incomplete CDR3 DNA: TGTGCCAGCAGTGGTTTCGGGGGGGGCCCCCAAGAGACC. Translated, it gives CASSGFGGGPQET. From start to end, the CDR3 is CASSGFGGGPQETQYF.

To note about this clone: The read falls 3 residues short of the CDR3 end, and the missing part is taken from the germline J gene. J is TRBJ2-7 and V is TRBV20-1; possible D gene TRBD1, 6 bases. The V end was cut by 3 bases, the J end by 6 bases, with 15 bases between. Germline CDR1 and CDR2: DFQATT and SNEGSKA (reference sequence). The CDR3 spans 13 residues. CDR3 in amino acids: CSASRTVGSEQYF. The sequenced part of the CDR3 DNA is TGCAGTGCTAGCCGGACAGTCGGAAGCGAG.

As regards this clone: Coverage ceases 3 residues before the CDR3 finishes, and the germline J gene fills in the end. J is TRBJ2-2 and V is TRBV6-2 or TRBV6-3; D is possibly TRBD1 (6 bases). There are 15 residues in the CDR3. Per germline, CDR1 MNHEY and CDR2 SVGEGT. With 4 bases removed from V and 6 bases from J, the gap between germline ends came to 15 bases. The sequenced part of the CDR3 DNA is TGTGCCAGCAGTTTCTTCTGGCCAGGGGCCGGGGAG. Protein sequence: CASSFFWPGAGE. The entire CDR3 reads CASSFFWPGAGELFF.

Points on this clone: The read terminates 3 residues ahead of where the CDR3 ends, so the germline J gene completes it. This chain connects TRBV14 to TRBJ2-3; possible D gene TRBD1, 5 bases. The CDR3 runs 16 residues. Trimming stripped 2 bases from V and 2 bases from J, with 14 bases between. Germline CDR1 SGHDN, CDR2 FVKESK. CDR3 residues: CASSQLTGGYTDTQYF. The sequenced CDR3 bases are TGTGCCAGCAGCCAACTAACAGGCGGCTACACAGATACG.

As regards this clone: Read coverage stops 3 residues before the CDR3 terminus; the germline J gene supplies the remainder. This chain joins TRBV20-1 and TRBJ1-2; 9 bases agree with TRBD1. CDR3 length equals 14 residues. The germline V gene encodes CDR1 DFQATT and CDR2 SNEGSKA (reference sequence). V lost 0 bases and J lost 1; bases outside the gene matches: 0. The chain's CDR3 is CSAREGQGNYGYTF. The CDR3 DNA, read in part, is TGCAGTGCTAGAGAGGGACAGGGTAACTATGGC.

A note on this clone: The read falls 3 residues short of the CDR3 end, and the missing part is taken from the germline J gene. The chain has TRBV5-1 and TRBJ1-1; tentative D call: TRBD1 (5 bases). The germline V gene encodes CDR1 SGHRS and CDR2 YFSETQ. V lost 0 bases and J 5 bases, leaving 14 bases between the germline ends. The CDR3 loop spans 15 amino acids. This CDR3 is CASSLAGEDGTEAFF. CDR3 DNA, as far as it was read: TGCGCCAGCAGCTTGGCGGGGGAAGATGGGACTGAA.

As for this clone: The read terminates 3 residues ahead of where the CDR3 ends, so the germline J gene completes it. V usage is TRBV23-1 and J usage is TRBJ2-5, with 9 bases lining up with TRBD2. TRBV23-1 has ORF status, its function being uncertain. The V gene end was trimmed by 0 bases and the J gene end by 5 bases; junction bases not matched to a gene: 7. CDR3 length: 16 amino acids. CDR3 sequence: CASSQSLREGRETQYF. The part of the CDR3 DNA that was read is TGCGCCAGCAGTCAATCGTTGCGGGAGGGCCGGGAGACC.

With regard to this clone: The missing CDR3 end, 3 residues past where the read stops, is filled in from the germline J gene. The chain couples TRBV6-2 or TRBV6-3 to TRBJ2-1; 13 bases line up with TRBD2. Unmatched junction bases numbered 9, after V lost 2 bases and J lost 8 bases. The length of the CDR3 is 17 residues. The germline gives CDR1 MNHEY, CDR2 SVGEGT. The CDR3 DNA, read in part, is TGTGCCAGCAGTTACCCTTGGACTAGCGGGAGTTACTATGAG. Its protein product is CASSYPWTSGSYYE. In full, the CDR3 is CASSYPWTSGSYYEQFF.

Details on this clone: The DNA ends 3 residues before the CDR3 does, and the rest of the CDR3 is filled in from the germline J gene. The rearrangement joins TRBV30 to TRBJ1-2; tentative D call: TRBD1 (6 bases). The CDR3 sequence is 15 residues long. Per germline, CDR1 GTSNPN and CDR2 SVGIG (reference sequence). V lost 2 bases and J 4 bases, leaving 17 bases between the germline ends. This CDR3 reads CAWSRDGTTLYGYTF. The sequenced CDR3 bases are TGTGCCTGGAGTCGGGATGGGACAACCCTCTATGGC.

For this clone: The DNA ends 3 residues before the CDR3 does, and the rest of the CDR3 is filled in from the germline J gene. The chain uses TRBV7-9 and TRBJ2-4; TRBD1 matches 9 bases. The CDR3 totals 15 residues. Germline V gives CDR1 SEHNR, CDR2 FQNEAQ (reference sequence). The CDR3 region is CASSPAGTGNYGQYF. The sequenced part of the CDR3 DNA is TGTGCCAGCAGCCCAGCTGGGACAGGGAACTATGGT.

Remarks on this clone: The read terminates 3 residues ahead of where the CDR3 ends, so the germline J gene completes it. The chain uses TRBV2 and TRBJ2-2; tentative D call: TRBD1 (6 bases). Germline V gene sequence: CDR1 SNHLY, CDR2 FYNNEI. The CDR3 runs to 13 residues. Trimming cost V 7 bases and J 4 bases, with 10 bases left between them. The sequenced CDR3 bases are TGTGCCAGCATTCAGGGGCCCACCGGGGAG. This codes for CASIQGPTGE. The complete CDR3 reads CASIQGPTGELFF.

Comment on this clone: The read ends 3 residues early relative to the CDR3; the germline J gene fills the gap. The chain employs TRBV30 and TRBJ2-1, with TRBD2 matching 11 bases. The ends lost 2 bases at V and 4 bases at J; junction bases unmatched: 4. CDR3 size: 15 residues. CDR1 is GTSNPN, CDR2 SVGIG, per germline (reference sequence). CDR3 residues: CAWSSGTSGYNEQFF. Incomplete CDR3 DNA: TGTGCCTGGAGTTCCGGGACTAGCGGTTACAATGAG.

To note about this clone: Read data end 3 residues before the CDR3 end; the end is taken from the germline J gene. J is TRBJ1-1 and V is TRBV19, with D hard to call. The CDR3 totals 15 residues. Germline V gene data show CDR1 as LNHDA and CDR2 as SQIVND (reference sequence). V was trimmed by 5 bases and J by 0 bases, leaving 13 bases between them. CDR3 DNA, as far as it was read: TGTGCCAGTAGTGGGCAGGCCCCCATGAACACTGAA. This codes for CASSGQAPMNTE. The full CDR3 is CASSGQAPMNTEAFF.

Comment on this clone: The read terminates 3 residues ahead of where the CDR3 ends, so the germline J gene completes it. V is TRBV6-2 or TRBV6-3 and J is TRBJ1-1, with 7 nucleotides matching TRBD1. The length of the CDR3 is 14 residues. The V gene's germline CDR1 is MNHEY and CDR2 SVGEGT. The V segment lost 6 bases and the J segment 5 bases; nucleotides outside the gene matches: 9. CDR3 DNA, as far as it was read: TGTGCCAGCAGAGCCCCGACAGGGTTAACTGAA. The encoded protein is CASRAPTGLTE. Given in full, the CDR3 is CASRAPTGLTEAFF.

The covered CDR3 bases are TGTGCCAGCAGGAGACTAGCGGGGGAGATCAATGAG. Translated: CASRRLAGEINE. From start to end, the CDR3 is CASRRLAGEINEQFF. The V gene is TRBV2, the J gene TRBJ2-1, with 12 positions matching TRBD2. Sequencing ends 3 residues short of the CDR3 end; the germline J gene provides the rest. V dropped 6 bases and J dropped 6; count of bases not matched to a gene: 6. This CDR3 is 15 amino acids long. From germline, CDR1 is SNHLY and CDR2 FYNNEI. Looking up the rest from reference TRBV2 and TRBJ2-1 gives the full variable domain: EPEVTQTPSHQVTQMGQEVILRCVPISNHLYFYWYRQILGQKVEFLVSFYNNEISEKSEIFDDQFSVERPDGSNFTLKIRSTKLEDSAMYFCASRRLAGEINEQFFGPGTRLTVL.

Points on this clone: The read comes to an end 3 residues before the CDR3 does, leaving the germline J gene to fill in the end. The chain joins TRBV23-1 to TRBJ1-2; D is ambiguous. Being an ORF, TRBV23-1 has a function that is uncertain. The CDR3 length is 17 residues. V was clipped by 1 base and J by 0 bases, with 15 bases between them. The CDR3 loop is CASSQYRTTDTNYGYTF. The DNA read from the CDR3 is TGCGCCAGCAGTCAATACAGAACCACTGATACTAACTATGGC.

The sequenced CDR3 bases are TGTGCCTGGAGCACAAAAAGGACAACAGCTAACTATGGC. Protein sequence: CAWSTKRTTANYG. In full, the CDR3 is CAWSTKRTTANYGYTF. This sequence joins TRBV30 and TRBJ1-2; D is perhaps TRBD1 (5 bases). The sequenced fragment ends 3 residues before the CDR3 boundary, so the rest is inferred from the germline J gene. CDR1 is GTSNPN, CDR2 SVGIG, per germline (reference sequence). Between the trimmed V and J ends, which lost 3 bases and 0 bases, there was a span of 17 bases. The CDR3 sequence is 16 residues long.

About this clone: The sequence runs out 3 residues before the end of the CDR3; the remainder is reconstructed from the germline J gene. V gene TRBV2 combines with J gene TRBJ1-4; 8 bases align to TRBD1. CDR1 and CDR2 (germline): SNHLY, FYNNEI. V lost 7 bases and J lost 0; bases outside the gene matches: 7. CDR3 length: 16 residues. The CDR3 DNA, read in part, is TGTGCCAGCACGAGGACAGGGATAGCAACTAATGAAAAA. It specifies CASTRTGIATNEK. The whole CDR3 protein is CASTRTGIATNEKLFF.

On this clone: The read terminates 3 residues ahead of where the CDR3 ends, so the germline J gene completes it. V gene TRBV12-3 or TRBV12-4 combines with J gene TRBJ1-2; D might be TRBD1 (6 bases). The CDR3 contains 14 residues. The V gene lost 2 bases and the J gene lost 7 bases, with 14 bases spanning the gap. The DNA read from the CDR3 is TGTGCCAGCAGTTTATCGGGGGGGCAGACTGGC. Encoded protein: CASSLSGGQTG. The entire CDR3 reads CASSLSGGQTGYTF.

Concerning this clone: Read coverage stops 3 residues before the CDR3 terminus; the germline J gene supplies the remainder. V is TRBV29-1 and J is TRBJ1-1; D call uncertain. The CDR3 length is 12 residues. CDR1 is SQVTM, CDR2 ANQGSEA, per germline. Deletions cut 3 bases from V and 1 base from J, with 6 bases between. The sequenced CDR3 bases are TGCAGCGTTGAGGGCAGGAACACTGAA. Its translation is CSVEGRNTE. From start to end, the CDR3 is CSVEGRNTEAFF.

Concerning this clone: The read ends 3 residues early relative to the CDR3; the germline J gene fills the gap. The rearrangement joins TRBV6-1 to TRBJ2-7; TRBD1 matches 7 bases. V shed 4 bases, J shed 1 base, and the junction held 7 bases outside the gene matches. Germline values: CDR1 MNHNS, CDR2 SASEGT. The CDR3 contains 15 residues. This chain's CDR3 is CASSVTGTDSYEQYF. The part of the CDR3 DNA that was read is TGTGCCAGCAGTGTTACCGGGACAGATTCCTACGAG.